One and the same sample provided the 32 T cell receptor beta chains below, sequenced in a study of blood T cell repertoires in COVID-19. Repertoires were generated with immunoSEQ multiplex PCR, while TCRdb's copy carries only in-frame clones and drops some. The data show over 25,000 clones, with approximately 84% seen just once and about 15% held by the top ten. Sequencing input: peripheral blood. Source of these receptors: a man between 70 and 80 years old with active COVID-19.

The chain uses TRBV3-1 (or the pseudogene TRBV3-2) and TRBJ2-5, with 8 nucleotides matching TRBD2. The ends lost 4 bases at V and 12 bases at J; junction bases unmatched: 10. This CDR3 is 13 amino acids long. Looked up from germline, CDR1 is LGHDT and CDR2 is YNNKEL (reference sequence). CDR3 loop: CASSPLAGTREYF. CDR3 in DNA: TGTGCCAGCAGCCCGCTAGCGGGTACTAGGGAGTACTTC.

This clone is medium-sized. The CDR3 here is CASSPRTRDEKLFF. The CDR3 region has the DNA TGTGCCAGCAGCCCCCGCACGCGGGATGAAAAACTGTTTTTT. The J gene is TRBJ1-4, the V gene TRBV28; D unclear. This CDR3 is built from 14 residues. Germline CDR1 is MDHEN and CDR2 is SYDVKM. Trimming removed 6 bases from V and 6 bases from J, with 14 bases in between. Full variable domain (outside the CDR3, taken from reference TRBV28 and TRBJ1-4): DVKVTQSSRYLVKRTGEKVFLECVQDMDHENMFWYRQDPGLGLRLIYFSYDVKMKEKGDIPEGYSVSREKKERFSLILESASTNQTSMYLCASSPRTRDEKLFFGSGTQLSVL.

The CDR3 DNA reads as TGCGCCAGCAGCCCGGCGGGGGGCGGGTCCTACAATGAGCAGTTCTTC. Residues: CASSPAGGGSYNEQFF. The chain carries TRBV5-1 and TRBJ2-1; 8 bases agree with TRBD2. V gave up 4 bases and J gave up 1 base; unmatched junction bases: 7. Germline loops: CDR1 SGHRS, CDR2 YFSETQ. There are 16 residues in the CDR3.

The chain has TRBV11-2 and TRBJ2-7, with a weak D call TRBD1 (5 bases). The CDR3 has 13 residues. Germline V gene data show CDR1 as SGHAT and CDR2 as FQNNGV. V lost 6 bases, J lost 7 bases, and 16 bases lay in between. The CDR3 DNA reads as TGTGCCAGCAGGACTCCAGGGAATAGGGAGCAGTACTTC. It yields the protein CASRTPGNREQYF.

The chain joins TRBV5-1 to TRBJ2-5, with TRBD1 as a possible D gene (6 bases). From germline, CDR1 is SGHRS and CDR2 YFSETQ. The V end was cut by 1 base, the J end by 6 bases, with 19 bases between. The CDR3 is made up of 16 amino acids. The chain's CDR3 is CASSLLPRGYVQTQYF. CDR3 bases: TGCGCCAGCAGCTTGCTTCCCAGGGGATATGTACAGACCCAGTACTTC.

DNA for the CDR3: TGTGCCAGCAGTTACTTCGGCGGGGGTGGAAAACTGTTTTTT. Translating gives CASSYFGGGGKLFF. This rearrangement joins TRBV6-5 to TRBJ1-4, with D perhaps TRBD1 (5 bases). Germline V gene data show CDR1 as MNHEY and CDR2 as SVGAGI. V lost 1 base to trimming and J lost 10 bases, with 13 bases between them. CDR3 size: 14 residues.

The rearrangement uses TRBV18 and TRBJ1-1; D unresolved. With 5 bases removed from V and 1 base from J, the gap between germline ends came to 8 bases. The CDR3 has 13 amino acids. Looked up from germline, CDR1 is KGHSH and CDR2 is LQKENI. The CDR3 bases are TGTGCCAGCTCAGCGCCCGGGAACACTGAAGCTTTCTTT. Translated, it gives CASSAPGNTEAFF.

The chain combines TRBV7-2 with TRBJ2-6, with TRBD1 identical over 10 bases. Germline V gene sequence: CDR1 SGHTA, CDR2 FQGNSA. V was pared by 5 bases and J by 0 bases, with 10 bases of the junction left unmatched. The CDR3 totals 19 residues. The CDR3 loop reads CASSPTRDRGYSGANVLTF. CDR3 DNA sequence: TGTGCCAGCAGCCCTACCCGGGACAGGGGATACTCTGGGGCCAACGTCCTGACTTTC.

The CDR3 nucleotides read TGTGCCAGTCTCCGGGGGAGTGAAGCTTTCTTT. It codes for CASLRGSEAFF. The rearrangement uses TRBV3-1 (or the pseudogene TRBV3-2) and TRBJ1-1; D is possibly TRBD1 (5 bases). Germline V gene lookup returns CDR1 LGHDT and CDR2 YNNKEL (reference sequence). This CDR3 has 11 amino acids. V lost 9 bases and J lost 7, with 12 bases in between.

The chain joins TRBV5-5 to TRBJ2-7; perhaps TRBD2 as D (6 bases). Germline V gene lookup returns CDR1 SGHKS and CDR2 YYEKEE (reference sequence). The CDR3 spans 15 residues. V was pared by 3 bases and J by 1 base, with 14 bases between. The CDR3 sequence is CASSWPEGGSYEQYF. CDR3 DNA sequence: TGTGCCAGCAGCTGGCCCGAGGGAGGTTCCTACGAGCAGTACTTC.

The V gene is TRBV3-1 (or the pseudogene TRBV3-2), the J gene TRBJ2-3; TRBD2 aligns across 7 bases. The CDR3 runs 18 residues. Germline trimming cut 1 base from V and 0 bases from J; bases unmatched to any gene: 10. The germline V gene encodes CDR1 LGHDT and CDR2 YNNKEL (reference sequence). CDR3: CASSQVYRDYKSTDTQYF. The CDR3 DNA sequence: TGTGCCAGCAGCCAAGTCTACCGGGACTACAAAAGCACAGATACGCAGTATTTT.

With regard to this clone: The junction does not match germline at one end; this may be a read error. The chain has TRBV13 and TRBJ2-7, with a possible D match to TRBD1 (6 bases). In germline, CDR1 is PRHDT, CDR2 FYEKMQ (reference sequence). The CDR3 has 11 amino acids. Here the CDR3 reads CASSTRPGQSF. The CDR3 DNA reads as TGTGCCAGCAGCACCCGCCCGGGACAATCTTTC.

The chain carries TRBV2 and TRBJ1-6; D remains ambiguous. This CDR3 is built from 14 residues. The germline V gene encodes CDR1 SNHLY and CDR2 FYNNEI. Trimming left V 3 bases short and J 9 bases short, with 12 bases between. The chain's CDR3 is CASSDGLRSSPLHF. In DNA, the CDR3 is TGTGCCAGCAGTGATGGGCTTAGATCTTCACCCCTCCACTTT.

The chain is built from TRBV4-3 and TRBJ2-2, with D unresolved. Germline V gene data show CDR1 as LGHNA and CDR2 as YSLEER. The CDR3 length is 15 residues. Trimming stripped 1 base from V and 10 bases from J, with 16 bases between. The CDR3, as DNA: TGCGCCAGCAGCCAAGGGGCAGCCGCTGTGGAGGAGCTGTTTTTT. Translation gives CASSQGAAAVEELFF.

V usage is TRBV2 and J usage is TRBJ1-2, with D hard to call. Germline V CDR1 and CDR2: SNHLY, FYNNEI. The CDR3 runs 13 residues. Trimming cost V 6 bases and J 4 bases, with 12 bases left between them. DNA of the CDR3: TGTGCCAGCAGATTCACAGAAGTCTATGGCTACACCTTC. Residues: CASRFTEVYGYTF.

The V call is TRBV24-1, the J call TRBJ2-1; 8 positions agree with TRBD2. The CDR3 is made up of 17 amino acids. J was trimmed by 4 bases and V by 4 bases; bases with no gene match: 11. CDR1 and CDR2 from the germline V gene are KGHDR and SFDVKD. The CDR3 loop reads CATSDPGERGKYNEQFF. CDR3 nucleotides: TGTGCCACCAGTGACCCGGGTGAGCGGGGGAAGTACAATGAGCAGTTCTTC.

The gene calls are TRBV19 and TRBJ2-1, with 9 bases fitting TRBD2. Germline loops: CDR1 LNHDA, CDR2 SQIVND (reference sequence). V lost 1 base, J lost 5 bases, and 3 bases stayed unmatched. CDR3 length: 15 amino acids. CDR3 in DNA: TGTGCCAGTAGTATAGGCCTAGCGGGACACAATGAGCAGTTCTTC. It codes for CASSIGLAGHNEQFF.

The chain joins TRBV13 to TRBJ2-7, with 7 bases matching TRBD2. This CDR3 has 15 residues. Per germline, CDR1 PRHDT and CDR2 FYEKMQ (reference sequence). V lost 2 bases and J lost 7; bases outside the gene matches: 11. In DNA form, the CDR3 reads TGTGCCAGCAGCTTACGGGGGGTCCTCCCCGAGGAGCAGTACTTC. Its protein is CASSLRGVLPEEQYF.

The rearrangement joins TRBV20-1 to TRBJ2-7; no clear D gene. Germline V gene data show CDR1 as DFQATT and CDR2 as SNEGSKA (reference sequence). The CDR3 totals 11 residues. With 3 bases removed from V and 7 bases from J, the gap between germline ends came to 10 bases. The CDR3 region is CSASSPREQYF. In nucleotides, the CDR3 is TGCAGTGCTAGTAGTCCCAGGGAGCAGTACTTC.

There are a few counts of this clone. The gene calls are TRBV30 and TRBJ2-7, with D possibly matching TRBD1 (5 bases). Germline CDR1 GTSNPN, CDR2 SVGIG (reference sequence). Deletions cut 5 bases from V and 1 base from J, with 9 bases between. This CDR3 comprises 12 residues. Written as DNA, the CDR3 is TGTGCCTGGGAGACAGTTTCCTACGAGCAGTACTTC. Protein: CAWETVSYEQYF.

The rearrangement links TRBV15 to TRBJ2-7; D gene unclear. This CDR3 is 13 amino acids long. Germline assignment: CDR1 LNHNV and CDR2 YYDKDF (reference sequence). V lost 8 bases, J lost 2 bases, and 13 bases lay in between. DNA for the CDR3: TGTGCCACCCAGCTCCGCGGCCCCTACGAGCAGTACTTC. This sequence encodes CATQLRGPYEQYF.

The V gene is TRBV7-9, the J gene TRBJ2-2, with 11 nucleotides matching TRBD1. Trimming at V came to 8 bases and at J to 4 bases, leaving 15 bases not matched to a gene. Germline CDR1 and CDR2: SEHNR and FQNEAQ (reference sequence). The CDR3 extends over 18 amino acids. CDR3 coding DNA: TGTGCCAGCCTCGGGACAGGGGGAACTTCTAGGGGCACCGGGGAGCTGTTTTTT. Protein sequence: CASLGTGGTSRGTGELFF. Filled out from reference TRBV7-9 and TRBJ2-2, the complete variable domain reads DTGVSQNPRHKITKRGQNVTFRCDPISEHNRLYWYRQTLGQGPEFLTYFQNEAQLEKSRLLSDRFSAERPKGSFSTLEIQRTEQGDSAMYLCASLGTGGTSRGTGELFFGEGSRLTVL.

About this clone: A junction end diverges from the germline sequence, so it may reflect a read error. The V call is TRBV19, the J call TRBJ1-5, with 7 positions matching TRBD1. The CDR3 is made up of 20 amino acids. In germline, CDR1 is LNHDA, CDR2 SQIVND (reference sequence). The CDR3 DNA sequence: TGTGCCGGTAGTATATCGACAGGGTTGGGCCCAACTAGTAGCAATCAGCCCCAGCATTTT. It yields the protein CAGSISTGLGPTSSNQPQHF.

The chain uses TRBV7-2 and TRBJ1-2, with TRBD1 matching 8 bases. Germline V lookup: CDR1 SGHTA, CDR2 FQGNSA. The ends lost 5 bases at V and 4 bases at J; junction bases unmatched: 3. CDR3 length: 13 amino acids. The CDR3 coding sequence is TGTGCCAGCAGCGCAGGGGGCAGCTATGGCTACACCTTC. Residues: CASSAGGSYGYTF. Supplemented by reference TRBV7-2 and TRBJ1-2, the full variable domain reads GAGVSQSPSNKVTEKGKDVELRCDPISGHTALYWYRQSLGQGLEFLIYFQGNSAPDKSGLPSDRFSAERTGGSVSTLTIQRTQQEDSAVYLCASSAGGSYGYTFGSGTRLTVV.

This rearrangement joins TRBV7-9 to TRBJ2-5, with TRBD1 matching over 8 bases. Per the germline V gene, CDR1 is SEHNR and CDR2 is FQNEAQ (reference sequence). This CDR3 has 14 amino acids. With V trimmed by 5 bases and J by 2 bases, 4 bases remained unmatched. The chain's CDR3 is CASSARQGQETQYF. The CDR3 region has the DNA TGTGCCAGCAGCGCCCGACAGGGGCAAGAGACCCAGTACTTC.

This clone was picked up one time. The gene calls are TRBV29-1 and TRBJ1-2; D is undetermined. Germline values: CDR1 SQVTM, CDR2 ANQGSEA. Trimming pared 3 bases from V and 4 bases from J, leaving 9 bases between. CDR3 length equals 12 residues. CDR3 region: CSVDSRAYGYTF. In DNA form, the CDR3 reads TGCAGCGTTGATTCGAGGGCCTATGGCTACACCTTC.

This chain uses TRBV10-1 with TRBJ2-3; 7 bases fit TRBD2. This CDR3 comprises 17 residues. With 5 bases clipped from V and 4 bases from J, the junction kept 15 bases outside the gene matches. The germline CDR1 and CDR2 sequences are WNHNN and SYGVQD (reference sequence). The CDR3 region has the DNA TGCGCCAGCAGTCGCGGTAGCGGCGGGGGAAACCCAGATACGCAGTATTTT. Its translation: CASSRGSGGGNPDTQYF.

The chain employs TRBV9 and TRBJ2-3; TRBD2 matches 10 bases. The V gene's germline CDR1 is SGDLS and CDR2 YYNGEE. This CDR3 is built from 15 residues. The V gene end was trimmed by 4 bases and the J gene end by 1 base; junction bases not matched to a gene: 3. The CDR3 DNA reads TGTGCCAGCAGCAACCTAGCGGGGGGCACAGATACGCAGTATTTT. This encodes CASSNLAGGTDTQYF.

The rearrangement uses TRBV6-6 and TRBJ2-7; 8 nucleotides align to TRBD1. The CDR3 is made up of 16 amino acids. Germline lookup yields CDR1 MNHNY and CDR2 SVGAGI (reference sequence). The V segment lost 6 bases and the J segment 0 bases; nucleotides outside the gene matches: 10. The CDR3 is CASSPGQGSRSYEQYF. CDR3 coding DNA: TGTGCCAGCAGCCCCGGACAGGGTTCTCGCTCCTACGAGCAGTACTTC.

The CDR3 sequence: CASISLGSGNTIYF. Here the CDR3 DNA reads TGTGCCAGCATTTCGCTCGGGTCTGGAAACACCATATATTTT. The chain has TRBV28 and TRBJ1-3; D ambiguous. The length of the CDR3 is 14 residues. Between the trimmed V and J ends, which lost 7 bases and 1 base, there was a span of 11 bases. Germline V gives CDR1 MDHEN, CDR2 SYDVKM.

The chain joins TRBV6-6 to TRBJ2-6, with 7 bases that match TRBD1. Germline V lookup: CDR1 MNHNY, CDR2 SVGAGI (reference sequence). V gave up 7 bases and J gave up 4 bases; unmatched junction bases: 7. The CDR3 is made up of 15 amino acids. CDR3 nucleotide sequence: TGTGCCAGCAATACAGGGGTAGGGGGGGCCAACGTCCTGACTTTC. Translated: CASNTGVGGANVLTF.

This chain joins TRBV11-3 and TRBJ2-7, with a possible D match to TRBD1 (6 bases). Germline V CDR1 and CDR2: SGHNT, YENEEA. The CDR3 is 13 residues long. V was clipped by 3 bases and J by 3 bases, with 9 bases between them. The CDR3 sequence: CASSFRGNYEQYF. CDR3 in DNA: TGTGCCAGCAGCTTCAGGGGTAACTACGAGCAGTACTTC.